This entry is about one T cell receptor (beta chain). The sample originates from a study of T cell responses to AZD1222 COVID-19 vaccine. Clones were sequenced by immunoSEQ multiplex PCR, and TCRdb holds only the in-frame ones, with some missing. The data contain about 84,000 clones, under 95% of them singletons. V was trimmed by 5 bases and J by 1 base, leaving 11 bases between them. The CDR3 sequence is 14 residues long. Germline CDR1 and CDR2: SGHAT and FQNNGV. The clonotype was recovered from an adult who received the AZD1222 COVID-19 vaccine. This sequence joins TRBV11-2 and TRBJ2-5; tentatively, D is TRBD1 or TRBD2 (5 bases each). The sample was peripheral blood, taken 28 days after the second AZD1222 dose. The DNA for the CDR3 is TGTGCCAGCAGCACCGGGGCGTTCCAAGAGACCCAGTACTTC. As protein: CASSTGAFQETQYF.